Shown below are 17 T cell receptor beta chains from a single sample sequenced in a study of T cells of healthy individuals. TCRdb fed the 5' RACE reads into MiXCR, producing one record per CDR3 protein. The table lists nearly 100,000 distinct CDR3 sequences, 15% to 20% of them singletons, with around 6.5% in the top ten. These receptor sequences come from a human donor in good health.

This clonotype was seen many times. V is TRBV27 and J is TRBJ2-7; 10 nucleotides match TRBD2. V lost 3 bases, J lost 5 bases, and 7 bases stayed unmatched. The CDR3 has 15 residues. CDR1 and CDR2 from the germline V gene are MNHEY and SMNVEV (reference sequence). The CDR3 nucleotides are TGTGCCAGCAGTTTTGGAGTAGCGGGGGGCGACGAGCAGTACTTC. Residues: CASSFGVAGGDEQYF.

Remarks on this clonotype: This sequence may be a read error, since a much larger clone differs from it by one base. The rearrangement joins TRBV29-1 to TRBJ1-2; no definite D call. Germline assignment: CDR1 SQVTM and CDR2 ANQGSEA. Trimming left V 3 bases short and J 0 bases short, with 8 bases between. The CDR3 length is 13 residues. CDR3 coding DNA: TGCAGCGTTGAGGGAGGCCCTAACTATGGCTACACCTTC. Its translation: CSVEGGPNYGYTF.

This clonotype was counted between two and nine times. The genes are TRBV7-9 and TRBJ2-7; 9 positions match TRBD2. The germline gives CDR1 SEHNR, CDR2 FQNEAQ (reference sequence). CDR3 length: 18 residues. Germline trimming cut 3 bases from V and 4 bases from J; bases unmatched to any gene: 16. Here the CDR3 DNA reads TGTGCCAGCAGCTTTCCCCCGGCGGGGGGGCCGAATAGGTACGAGCAGTACTTC. The encoded protein is CASSFPPAGGPNRYEQYF.

This clonotype showed up just a few times. This sequence joins TRBV21-1 and TRBJ2-3; the table gives TRBD1 as D, unverified against the DNA. TRBV21-1 is labeled a pseudogene. This CDR3 comprises 15 residues. The CDR3 DNA reads as TGTGCCAGCAGTTGGGGACAGCCTGGCACAGATACGCAGTATTTT. Translation gives CASSWGQPGTDTQYF.

The rearrangement joins TRBV10-3 to TRBJ2-3; D is unclear. The germline V and J ends were trimmed by 7 bases and 2 bases, with 13 bases remaining between them. Germline V CDR1 and CDR2: ENHRY, SYGVKD. CDR3 length: 14 residues. The CDR3 loop is CAITPGTYTDTQYF. CDR3 bases: TGTGCCATCACCCCGGGCACTTACACAGATACGCAGTATTTT.

The chain is built from TRBV29-1 and TRBJ2-3; D not certain. Germline values: CDR1 SQVTM, CDR2 ANQGSEA. CDR3 length: 13 residues. Trimming pared 3 bases from V and 0 bases from J, leaving 7 bases between. CDR3 in amino acids: CSVDGDSTDTQYF. DNA for the CDR3: TGCAGCGTTGATGGGGATAGCACAGATACGCAGTATTTT.

The J gene is TRBJ1-5, the V gene TRBV30; D possibly corresponds to TRBD1 (6 bases). V lost 2 bases to trimming and J lost 4 bases, with 12 bases between them. Germline loops: CDR1 GTSNPN, CDR2 SVGIG (reference sequence). CDR3 length: 14 amino acids. The DNA for the CDR3 is TGTGCCTGGAGTCAGGGGACTTGGAATCAGCCCCAGCATTTT. It translates to CAWSQGTWNQPQHF.

The rearrangement uses TRBV20-1 and TRBJ1-1, with TRBD1 matching over 8 bases. CDR1 DFQATT and CDR2 SNEGSKA come from the germline V gene (reference sequence). V trimming: 8 bases; J trimming: 1 base; junction bases outside the gene matches: 6. The CDR3 has 13 residues. The CDR3 loop is CSQGGQGNTEAFF. The DNA for the CDR3 is TGCAGTCAGGGAGGACAGGGGAACACTGAAGCTTTCTTT.

This clonotype has ten or more counts. V gene TRBV7-9 combines with J gene TRBJ2-2; D is unresolved. Germline-derived CDR1 and CDR2 are SEHNR and FQNEAQ (reference sequence). There are 12 residues in the CDR3. Trimming stripped 3 bases from V and 4 bases from J, with 3 bases between. CDR3 nucleotide sequence: TGTGCCAGCAGCTTCGGCACCGGGGAGCTGTTTTTT. Encoded protein: CASSFGTGELFF.

This clonotype was recorded a few times. V usage is TRBV5-5 and J usage is TRBJ2-1; D not resolved. Trimming took 4 bases from V and 0 from J, leaving 14 bases between them. Germline values: CDR1 SGHKS, CDR2 YYEKEE (reference sequence). The CDR3 is 16 amino acids. In DNA, the CDR3 is TGTGCCAGCAGCCCAGGTACGTGGGGCTCCTACAATGAGCAGTTCTTC. It specifies CASSPGTWGSYNEQFF.

As regards this clonotype: Compared with germline, one end of the junction differs, possibly owing to a read error. V is TRBV12-3 or TRBV12-4 and J is TRBJ2-7; no definite D call. The CDR3 totals 15 residues. The CDR3 protein is CASRFRIGEAYEQYF. CDR3 nucleotide sequence: TGTGCCAGCCGTTTTAGGATTGGTGAAGCCTACGAGCAGTACTTC.

This clonotype turned up a few times. The chain has TRBV9 and TRBJ1-2, with D possibly TRBD1 on 6 matching bases. Trimming cost V 6 bases and J 4 bases, with 13 bases left between them. Germline CDR1 SGDLS, CDR2 YYNGEE. The CDR3 is 13 amino acids. In nucleotides, the CDR3 is TGTGCCAGCAAAACGACAGGCTCCTATGGCTACACCTTC. This encodes CASKTTGSYGYTF.

Many counts were recorded for this clonotype. This chain uses TRBV10-3 with TRBJ1-2; D not certain. This CDR3 contains 13 residues. Trimming left V 3 bases short and J 0 bases short, with 5 bases between. Germline V gene data show CDR1 as ENHRY and CDR2 as SYGVKD. The CDR3 here is CAISDMTNYGYTF. The CDR3, as DNA: TGTGCCATCAGTGACATGACTAACTATGGCTACACCTTC.

The V and J genes are TRBV18 and TRBJ2-5; D is uncertain. Germline CDR1 reads KGHSH; CDR2 reads LQKENI. V was clipped by 3 bases and J by 5 bases, with 13 bases between them. The CDR3 has 14 residues. CDR3 nucleotides: TGTGCCAGCTCACCCGTGATGGGGTCGGAGACCCAGTACTTC. Amino acids: CASSPVMGSETQYF.

The chain has TRBV20-1 and TRBJ1-6, with D possibly matching TRBD1 (5 bases). V was clipped by 6 bases and J by 7 bases, with 19 bases between them. There are 15 residues in the CDR3. Germline CDR1 and CDR2: DFQATT and SNEGSKA (reference sequence). The CDR3 spells CSASSRPGTNSPLHF. In DNA form, the CDR3 reads TGCAGTGCGTCAAGTCGGCCAGGGACGAATTCACCCCTCCACTTT.

This clonotype was counted between two and nine times. The rearrangement uses TRBV6-6 and TRBJ1-1; D ambiguous. The germline V and J ends were trimmed by 4 bases and 8 bases, with 17 bases remaining between them. From germline, CDR1 is MNHNY and CDR2 SVGAGI (reference sequence). The CDR3 length is 14 residues. The chain's CDR3 is CASSFLDRHTEAFF. The CDR3 coding sequence is TGTGCCAGCAGTTTCTTAGACCGCCATACGGAAGCTTTCTTT.

The chain couples TRBV5-6 to TRBJ2-3; 7 nucleotides agree with TRBD1. Per the germline V gene, CDR1 is SGHDT and CDR2 is YYEEEE. The J segment lost 2 bases and the V segment lost 2 bases, leaving 5 bases of the junction unmatched. The CDR3 has 15 residues. The CDR3 loop is CASSFGQANTDTQYF. For the CDR3, the DNA is TGTGCCAGCAGCTTCGGACAGGCGAACACAGATACGCAGTATTTT.